This entry lists 32 T cell receptor beta chains sequenced from one sample in a study of cytomegalovirus exposure and HLA in healthy donors (dated by TCRdb to the late 2010s). Library creation used the immunoSEQ multiplex PCR assay. The multiplex PCR relied on a mix of 60 forward primers for TCR Vbeta segments and 13 reverse primers for TCR Jbeta segments. TCRdb stores this immuneACCESS table with in-frame sequences only. Part of the clones is absent; in the studies checked, under half of the shortfall reflects unresolved V genes, and no reason is known for the rest. The sample yields roughly 100,000 clones; roughly 69% were counted once. Of the sample, roughly 2.7% is held by the ten largest clones. Sequenced material: PBMCs. The receptor source for this set is a man aged 45-65 years in good health and CMV-seropositive.

There are a few counts of this clone. V is TRBV5-6 and J is TRBJ1-2; D is uncertain. The V gene's germline CDR1 is SGHDT and CDR2 YYEEEE. CDR3 size: 13 residues. Trimming took off 2 bases at V and 4 bases at J, with 9 bases between the two ends. Here the CDR3 DNA reads TGTGCCAGCAGCTTTGGAGAAAGCTATGGCTACACCTTC. Amino acid sequence: CASSFGESYGYTF.

CDR3 residues: CASGTGVGYEQYF. DNA of the CDR3: TGTGCCAGCGGGACAGGGGTGGGGTACGAGCAGTACTTC. V is TRBV27 and J is TRBJ2-5; 10 bases are shared with TRBD1. The J call may not be correct, given that the DNA end is closer to TRBJ2-7. The CDR3 totals 13 residues. Germline V gives CDR1 MNHEY, CDR2 SMNVEV (reference sequence).

This chain's CDR3 is CASSIGQGRASYEQYF. CDR3 sequence (DNA): TGTGCCAGTAGTATAGGACAGGGGAGGGCCTCCTACGAGCAGTACTTC. The chain joins TRBV19 to TRBJ2-7, with D possibly matching TRBD1 (8 bases). The CDR3 totals 16 residues. In germline, CDR1 is LNHDA, CDR2 SQIVND (reference sequence). Trimming left V 1 base short and J 0 bases short, with 13 bases between. The full variable domain, in which reference TRBV19 and TRBJ2-7 provide the parts outside the CDR3, is DGGITQSPKYLFRKEGQNVTLSCEQNLNHDAMYWYRQDPGQGLRLIYYSQIVNDFQKGDIAEGYSVSREKKESFPLTVTSAQKNPTAFYLCASSIGQGRASYEQYFGPGTRLTVT.

The chain uses TRBV10-3 and TRBJ2-7; 7 nucleotides align to TRBD1. The CDR3 consists of 12 residues. The V and J ends lost 10 bases and 12 bases, in that order; junction bases with no gene match: 15. The germline V gene has CDR1 ENHRY and CDR2 SYGVKD. This CDR3 is CATGTDVNSPYF. The CDR3 DNA reads TGTGCCACCGGGACAGACGTTAATAGTCCGTACTTC.

In its sample, this clone was seen once. This sequence joins TRBV23-1 and TRBJ1-1; possibly TRBD1 for D (5 bases). TRBV23-1 is given ORF status, its function remaining uncertain. The V gene lost 8 bases and the J gene lost 1 base, with 14 bases spanning the gap. The CDR3 has 14 residues. The CDR3 spells CASHDQGQNTEAFF. The CDR3 bases are TGCGCCAGCCATGACCAGGGCCAGAACACTGAAGCTTTCTTT.

This rearrangement joins TRBV6-1 to TRBJ2-1, with a weak D call TRBD2 (6 bases). Germline CDR1 MNHNS, CDR2 SASEGT. CDR3 length: 16 residues. The ends were cut back, 3 bases at V and 3 bases at J, with 15 bases in the middle. CDR3 sequence (DNA): TGTGCCAGCAGTGAGAAAGGGGAGCGGGTCTACAATGAGCAGTTCTTC. This translates into CASSEKGERVYNEQFF.

CDR3 in DNA: TGCGCCAGCAGCCAAGGTTTGGTAGCGGGTGTCTACGAGCAGTACTTC. Translated: CASSQGLVAGVYEQYF. V and J are TRBV4-1 and TRBJ2-5; 7 bases are shared with TRBD2. The J call may be in error: the DNA end matches TRBJ2-7 better. The length of the CDR3 is 16 residues. Germline assignment: CDR1 MGHRA and CDR2 YSYEKL.

The chain has TRBV2 and TRBJ2-1; 8 bases fit TRBD1. This CDR3 spans 15 amino acids. With V trimmed by 2 bases and J by 5 bases, 5 bases remained unmatched. Germline lookup yields CDR1 SNHLY and CDR2 FYNNEI. DNA of the CDR3: TGTGCCAGCAGTGAACCGGCAGGGGGCCACAATGAGCAGTTCTTC. Its translation: CASSEPAGGHNEQFF.

The chain joins TRBV4-1 to TRBJ1-3; D not certain. Germline V lookup: CDR1 MGHRA, CDR2 YSYEKL. The CDR3 runs 18 residues. Trimming took 0 bases from V and 0 from J, leaving 15 bases between them. The DNA for the CDR3 is TGCGCCAGCAGCCAAGAGTTACTGTATGGGAGCTCTGGAAACACCATATATTTT. Protein sequence: CASSQELLYGSSGNTIYF.

This sequence joins TRBV5-1 and TRBJ1-4; D not certain. V lost 0 bases, J lost 3 bases, and 15 bases lay in between. Germline CDR1 reads SGHRS; CDR2 reads YFSETQ. The CDR3 is 17 amino acids. CDR3 loop: CASSLEASFGANEKLFF. The CDR3 DNA reads as TGCGCCAGCAGCTTGGAAGCCAGCTTCGGGGCTAATGAAAAACTGTTTTTT.

There are a few counts of this clone. The gene calls are TRBV28 and TRBJ2-2; 8 bases line up with TRBD2. The CDR3 length is 15 residues. Germline V lookup: CDR1 MDHEN, CDR2 SYDVKM. After removal of 2 bases from V and 4 bases from J, the junction contained 3 bases not matched to a gene. CDR3 nucleotide sequence: TGTGCCAGCAGTTTAACTACTAGCGGCACCGGGGAGCTGTTTTTT. Protein: CASSLTTSGTGELFF.

The V and J genes are TRBV7-7 and TRBJ2-2, with D perhaps TRBD1 (5 bases). CDR1 and CDR2 (germline): SSHAT, FNYEAQ (reference sequence). The V gene lost 1 base and the J gene lost 7 bases, with 10 bases spanning the gap. The CDR3 has 14 residues. For the CDR3, the DNA is TGTGCCAGCAGCTTAGATAGGGGTTTCGGGGAGCTGTTTTTT. Its translation is CASSLDRGFGELFF.

This clone was found once. The rearrangement uses TRBV4-1 and TRBJ1-3; 9 bases agree with TRBD1. Per germline, CDR1 MGHRA and CDR2 YSYEKL. This CDR3 spans 16 amino acids. The J segment lost 0 bases and the V segment lost 4 bases, leaving 4 bases of the junction unmatched. Here the CDR3 DNA reads TGCGCCAGCAGCCCCACGGGACAGGGCTCTGGAAACACCATATATTTT. Protein product: CASSPTGQGSGNTIYF.

The genes are TRBV30 and TRBJ2-7; 8 bases are shared with TRBD1. The CDR3 consists of 12 residues. The V gene's germline CDR1 is GTSNPN and CDR2 SVGIG (reference sequence). V shed 5 bases and J 7 bases; nucleotides not matched to a gene: 7. This chain's CDR3 is CAWGRTGLEQYF. In nucleotides, the CDR3 is TGTGCCTGGGGGAGGACAGGGCTGGAGCAGTACTTC.

The chain couples TRBV5-1 to TRBJ1-1, with TRBD1 identical over 7 bases. The length of the CDR3 is 15 residues. V was clipped by 2 bases and J by 4 bases; unmatched bases: 8. CDR1 is SGHRS and CDR2 is YFSETQ in the germline V gene. CDR3 sequence: CASSFSPGGTTEAFF. For the CDR3, the DNA is TGCGCCAGCAGCTTTAGCCCAGGGGGAACCACTGAAGCTTTCTTT.

The chain links TRBV6-5 to TRBJ1-6, with 7 bases fitting TRBD1. This CDR3 contains 14 residues. V shed 7 bases and J 9 bases; nucleotides not matched to a gene: 9. The germline V gene encodes CDR1 MNHEY and CDR2 SVGAGI. The CDR3 nucleotides are TGTGCCAGCATGAAAGGGGGCCTTGGTTCACCCCTCCACTTT. This codes for CASMKGGLGSPLHF.

The chain links TRBV10-3 to TRBJ2-3, with TRBD2 matching 9 bases. The CDR3 sequence is 17 residues long. V trimming: 3 bases; J trimming: 3 bases; junction bases outside the gene matches: 10. Germline CDR1 is ENHRY and CDR2 is SYGVKD. CDR3 protein: CAISDRVASGKTDTQYF. CDR3 nucleotide sequence: TGTGCCATCAGTGACCGCGTGGCTAGCGGGAAGACAGATACGCAGTATTTT.

The count of this clone is one. This chain links TRBV18 with TRBJ2-2; 7 bases match TRBD1. The CDR3 is made up of 15 amino acids. The junction had 5 bases not matched to a gene; V was cut back by 4 bases and J by 3 bases. Germline V lookup: CDR1 KGHSH, CDR2 LQKENI. The CDR3 protein is CASSQKGGDTGELFF. The CDR3 nucleotides read TGTGCCAGCTCACAAAAAGGGGGCGACACCGGGGAGCTGTTTTTT.

This clone turned up a few times. The rearrangement uses TRBV6-6 and TRBJ2-2; possibly TRBD2 for D (6 bases). Germline CDR1 MNHNY, CDR2 SVGAGI (reference sequence). The CDR3 is 13 amino acids. V lost 6 bases, J lost 7 bases, and 12 bases lay in between. This CDR3 reads CASRGGSIGELFF. The CDR3 nucleotides read TGTGCCAGCAGGGGGGGAAGCATCGGGGAGCTGTTTTTT.

The chain couples TRBV19 to TRBJ1-2; no firm D call. V shed 3 bases and J shed 0 bases, with 14 bases lying between them. Germline values: CDR1 LNHDA, CDR2 SQIVND (reference sequence). There are 16 residues in the CDR3. The CDR3 nucleotides are TGTGCCAGTAGTATTGTGGGAGGTACCGCTAACTATGGCTACACCTTC. This gives the protein CASSIVGGTANYGYTF.

The J gene is TRBJ1-1, the V gene TRBV14; D might be TRBD1 (5 bases). CDR3 length equals 16 residues. Germline V gene sequence: CDR1 SGHDN, CDR2 FVKESK. V lost 0 bases and J lost 4, with 15 bases in between. The CDR3 coding sequence is TGTGCCAGCAGCCAAGATCGCCTTTTAAGGGGCACTGAAGCTTTCTTT. This codes for CASSQDRLLRGTEAFF.

This chain uses TRBV5-5 with TRBJ2-7; the D gene is possibly TRBD1 (5 bases). The CDR3 loop spans 13 amino acids. Trimming removed 6 bases from V and 2 bases from J, with 12 bases in between. The germline CDR1 and CDR2 sequences are SGHKS and YYEKEE (reference sequence). In DNA form, the CDR3 reads TGTGCCAGCAACCTTCAGGGTGCCTACGAGCAGTACTTC. It yields the protein CASNLQGAYEQYF.

The V and J genes are TRBV19 and TRBJ2-7; TRBD1 might be the D (6 bases). The germline gives CDR1 LNHDA, CDR2 SQIVND (reference sequence). The CDR3 is 15 residues long. V gave up 1 base and J gave up 5 bases, with 15 bases separating them. The CDR3 nucleotides are TGTGCCAGTAGTATAGTGGCAGGGGTTTTCAACGAGCAGTACTTC. Protein product: CASSIVAGVFNEQYF.

The chain has TRBV12-5 and TRBJ2-1; TRBD2 agrees at 8 bases. With 3 bases clipped from V and 5 bases from J, the junction kept 6 bases outside the gene matches. CDR1 is LGHNT and CDR2 is FRNRAP in the germline V gene. This CDR3 spans 15 amino acids. The CDR3 nucleotides read TGTGCTAGTGGTTTACGGCGGGGGGCCGACAATGAGCAGTTCTTC. Translated, it gives CASGLRRGADNEQFF.

The J gene is TRBJ2-7, the V gene TRBV29-1; tentative D call: TRBD1 (5 bases). V lost 5 bases, J lost 5 bases, and 16 bases lay in between. The germline gives CDR1 SQVTM, CDR2 ANQGSEA. The CDR3 extends over 13 amino acids. The CDR3 sequence: CSVSSGKRNEQYF. For the CDR3, the DNA is TGCAGCGTTAGTTCAGGGAAGAGGAACGAGCAGTACTTC.

This clone was counted only a few times. V usage is TRBV4-2 and J usage is TRBJ1-2; no definite D call. Germline V lookup: CDR1 LGHNA, CDR2 YNFKEQ. The CDR3 loop spans 16 amino acids. V gave up 0 bases and J gave up 3 bases, with 14 bases separating them. CDR3 coding DNA: TGTGCCAGCAGCCAAGACCGGGAGTCCACCTACTATGGCTACACCTTC. This sequence encodes CASSQDRESTYYGYTF.

The chain links TRBV5-1 to TRBJ2-1; the D gene is possibly TRBD2 (5 bases). Germline loops: CDR1 SGHRS, CDR2 YFSETQ. The CDR3 totals 14 residues. Trimming cost V 0 bases and J 8 bases, with 12 bases left between them. CDR3 loop: CASSLADYQDEQFF. The CDR3, as DNA: TGCGCCAGCAGCTTGGCTGACTACCAGGATGAGCAGTTCTTC.

The chain is built from TRBV30 and TRBJ1-4; 7 nucleotides agree with TRBD1. Germline V gene sequence: CDR1 GTSNPN, CDR2 SVGIG (reference sequence). The V gene end was trimmed by 5 bases and the J gene end by 10 bases; junction bases not matched to a gene: 13. This CDR3 has 14 amino acids. The CDR3 bases are TGTGCCTGGGGCTCAGGGGGAGCGGTCGGAAAACTGTTTTTT. This codes for CAWGSGGAVGKLFF.

The CDR3 is CASGLVLRQGAYGANVLTF. The CDR3 DNA is TGTGCTAGTGGTTTGGTACTCCGACAGGGGGCGTATGGGGCCAACGTCCTGACTTTC. V usage is TRBV12-5 and J usage is TRBJ2-6; 10 positions match TRBD1. V trimming: 0 bases; J trimming: 3 bases; junction bases outside the gene matches: 8. The germline CDR1 and CDR2 sequences are LGHNT and FRNRAP. The CDR3 is made up of 19 amino acids. Full variable domain (outside the CDR3, taken from reference TRBV12-5 and TRBJ2-6): DARVTQTPRHKVTEMGQEVTMRCQPILGHNTVFWYRQTMMQGLELLAYFRNRAPLDDSGMPKDRFSAEMPDATLATLKIQPSEPRDSAVYFCASGLVLRQGAYGANVLTFGAGSRLTVL.

The chain links TRBV5-1 to TRBJ2-1, with D possibly being TRBD1 (6 bases). The V gene's germline CDR1 is SGHRS and CDR2 YFSETQ. Trimming pared 2 bases from V and 6 bases from J, leaving 9 bases between. The CDR3 is 13 amino acids. CDR3 amino acids: CASSFGQFNEQFF. In nucleotides, the CDR3 is TGCGCCAGCAGCTTTGGACAGTTCAATGAGCAGTTCTTC.

This clone is a singleton in its sample. This sample also contains other DNA sequences that code for the same CDR3. The rearrangement links TRBV4-1 to TRBJ1-2; a possible D gene is TRBD1 (5 bases). Germline V gene data show CDR1 as MGHRA and CDR2 as YSYEKL. The CDR3 length is 15 residues. Trimming took off 0 bases at V and 4 bases at J, with 12 bases between the two ends. The chain's CDR3 is CASSQDNRQSYGYTF. The CDR3 DNA reads as TGCGCCAGCAGCCAAGATAACAGGCAATCCTATGGCTACACCTTC.

The CDR3 sequence is CASSLLVEASGTYEQYF. The CDR3 nucleotides read TGTGCCAGCAGCCTTCTCGTCGAGGCTAGCGGTACCTACGAGCAGTACTTC. The V call is TRBV14, the J call TRBJ2-7; 7 bases are a match to TRBD2. Germline loops: CDR1 SGHDN, CDR2 FVKESK. V was pared by 4 bases and J by 2 bases, with 14 bases of the junction left unmatched. The CDR3 covers 17 residues.